This T cell receptor beta chain emerged from a study of blood T cell repertoires in COVID-19. The data were produced by immunoSEQ multiplex PCR, yet TCRdb's version contains in-frame clones alone and is incomplete. The table lists about 70,000 clones, approximately 80% of them singletons. As regards this clone: The sample has other DNA sequences that encode this CDR3 too.

Trimming cost V 3 bases and J 0 bases, with 10 bases left between them. Germline lookup yields CDR1 SGHRS and CDR2 YFSETQ. CDR3 length: 16 residues. The specimen sequenced was peripheral blood. The chain is built from TRBV5-1 and TRBJ1-6, with no clear D. The receptor was isolated from an elderly woman with acute or convalescent COVID-19. CDR3 residues: CASSSEGSSYNSPLHF. The CDR3 bases are TGCGCCAGCAGCTCTGAGGGTAGCTCCTATAATTCACCCCTCCACTTT.